Listed here is a single T cell receptor beta chain. No antigen is known for it. Sequenced by immunoSEQ multiplex PCR; TCRdb stores in-frame clones only, minus some. The sample contains 77,000 or so clones, around 90% of which appear only once. The CDR3 is 16 residues long. V trimming: 4 bases; J trimming: 11 bases; junction bases outside the gene matches: 19. Germline V lookup: CDR1 SGHTA, CDR2 FQGNSA. The source of the sample is a study of T cell responses to AZD1222 COVID-19 vaccine. Study results and limitations: Targeting of unmutated variant regions was reportedly seen in nearly half of spike-specific TCRs. Spike-specific TCRs gained breadth and depth after people received two AZD1222 doses. Dominant at 160-218 and 743-854, vaccine-associated CD4 TCRs also spanned spike. Clonal diversity was possibly underestimated; the donors were predominantly white British and more often female.

This specimen was peripheral blood, taken 28 days after the second AZD1222 dose. The V and J genes are TRBV7-2 and TRBJ1-1; 7 bases fit TRBD1. This receptor was identified in an adult who received the AZD1222 COVID-19 vaccine. In DNA, the CDR3 is TGTGCCAGCAGCTGGGCCGGGGACAGCGTTCCCCTGAGGGCTTTCTTT. It encodes CASSWAGDSVPLRAFF.